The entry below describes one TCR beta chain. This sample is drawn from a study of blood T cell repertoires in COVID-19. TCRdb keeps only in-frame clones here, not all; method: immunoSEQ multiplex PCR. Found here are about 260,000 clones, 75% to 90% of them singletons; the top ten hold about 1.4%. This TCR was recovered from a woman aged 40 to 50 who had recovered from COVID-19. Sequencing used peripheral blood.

The CDR3: CAISTGTSGYEQYF. The CDR3 DNA follows: TGTGCCATCAGTACCGGGACTAGCGGCTACGAGCAGTACTTC. The V gene is TRBV10-3, the J gene TRBJ2-7; TRBD2 matches 11 bases. Trimming took 5 bases from V and 3 from J; bases not matched to a gene: 3. Germline V lookup: CDR1 ENHRY, CDR2 SYGVKD. This CDR3 region has 14 residues.